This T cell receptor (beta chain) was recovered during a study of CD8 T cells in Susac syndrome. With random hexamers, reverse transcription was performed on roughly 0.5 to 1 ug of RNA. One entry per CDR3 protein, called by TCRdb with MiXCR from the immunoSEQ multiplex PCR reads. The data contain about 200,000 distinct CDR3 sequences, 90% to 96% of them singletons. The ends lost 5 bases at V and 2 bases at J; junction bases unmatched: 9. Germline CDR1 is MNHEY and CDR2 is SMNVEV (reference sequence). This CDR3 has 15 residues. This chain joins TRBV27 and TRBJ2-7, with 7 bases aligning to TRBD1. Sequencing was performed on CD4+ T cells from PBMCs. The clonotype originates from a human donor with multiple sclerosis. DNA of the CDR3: TGTGCCAGCAGTCGACAACAGGGGATCGCCTACGAGCAGTACTTC. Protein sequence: CASSRQQGIAYEQYF.